Listed below are T cell receptor beta chains from one sample, sequenced in a study of blood T cell repertoires in COVID-19. Profiled with immunoSEQ multiplex PCR; TCRdb holds only in-frame clones, not every one. This table has around 40,000 clones, approximately 91% appearing once. Sequenced input: peripheral blood. These receptors were collected from a human donor in a cohort sampled during active COVID-19. CDR3s include the opening cysteine and the closing phenylalanine or tryptophan. A D gene is named only where the DNA matches it firmly. Expanded clones get a size class; other rows say once, few or many, or leave the size out.

d_gene	j_gene	abundance	v_gene	CDR3aa	CDR3nt
TRBD2	TRBJ2-1	NA	TRBV24-1	CATSDGGGRLDNEQFF	TGTGCCACCAGTGATGGGGGGGGAAGGTTGGACAATGAGCAGTTCTTC
TRBD2	TRBJ2-5	NA	TRBV7-7	CASSLAGWGGGRVETQYF	TGTGCCAGCAGCTTAGCCGGATGGGGCGGGGGGCGAGTGGAGACCCAGTACTTC
TRBD1	TRBJ2-2	NA	TRBV7-2	CASSLGGQAGTGELFF	TGTGCCAGCAGTTTGGGGGGACAGGCGGGCACCGGGGAGCTGTTTTTT
NA	TRBJ1-1	NA	TRBV7-8	CASSLGNRDTEAFF	TGTGCCAGCAGCTTAGGGAACCGGGACACTGAAGCTTTCTTT
TRBD2	TRBJ2-3	NA	TRBV28	CASINPGGFVDTQYF	TGTGCCAGCATCAACCCGGGAGGGTTTGTAGATACGCAGTATTTT
TRBD1	TRBJ1-1	NA	TRBV7-2	CASSALGAGGYTEAFF	TGTGCCAGCAGCGCCTTGGGGGCAGGGGGGTACACTGAAGCTTTCTTT
NA	TRBJ1-2	NA	TRBV6-5	CASRANGGYTF	TGTGCCAGCAGGGCAAATGGTGGCTACACCTTC
TRBD1	TRBJ1-5	NA	TRBV6-6	CASTDRGHQPQHF	TGTGCCAGCACAGACAGGGGGCATCAGCCCCAGCATTTT
NA	TRBJ1-1	NA	TRBV5-4	CASSFFTRVTEAFF	TGTGCCAGCAGCTTTTTTACGCGGGTCACTGAAGCTTTCTTT
NA	TRBJ1-2	NA	TRBV21-1	CASNPIHGQGPTFYYGYTF	TGTGCCAGCAACCCTATTCACGGACAGGGGCCGACTTTTTACTATGGCTACACCTTC
TRBD1	TRBJ1-6	few	TRBV5-6	CASSQGQGVNSPLHF	TGTGCCAGCAGCCAAGGACAGGGGGTAAATTCACCCCTCCACTTT
TRBD1	TRBJ2-3	NA	TRBV20-1	CSAPTGSVQYF	TGCAGTGCCCCGACAGGGAGTGTGCAGTATTTT
NA	TRBJ2-7	NA	TRBV11-2	CASSPREGGRYEQYF	TGTGCCAGCAGCCCTCGAGAGGGTGGGCGATACGAGCAGTACTTC
TRBD2	TRBJ2-7	NA	TRBV23-1	CASRTGERGPSYEQYF	TGCGCCAGCAGGACGGGTGAGCGGGGGCCTTCCTACGAGCAGTACTTC
NA	TRBJ2-7	NA	TRBV7-9	CASSFRETSYEQYF	TGTGCCAGCAGCTTTAGAGAAACCTCCTACGAGCAGTACTTC
NA	TRBJ2-5	once	TRBV10-3	CAISGGPGETQYF	TGTGCCATCAGTGGAGGGCCTGGAGAGACCCAGTACTTC